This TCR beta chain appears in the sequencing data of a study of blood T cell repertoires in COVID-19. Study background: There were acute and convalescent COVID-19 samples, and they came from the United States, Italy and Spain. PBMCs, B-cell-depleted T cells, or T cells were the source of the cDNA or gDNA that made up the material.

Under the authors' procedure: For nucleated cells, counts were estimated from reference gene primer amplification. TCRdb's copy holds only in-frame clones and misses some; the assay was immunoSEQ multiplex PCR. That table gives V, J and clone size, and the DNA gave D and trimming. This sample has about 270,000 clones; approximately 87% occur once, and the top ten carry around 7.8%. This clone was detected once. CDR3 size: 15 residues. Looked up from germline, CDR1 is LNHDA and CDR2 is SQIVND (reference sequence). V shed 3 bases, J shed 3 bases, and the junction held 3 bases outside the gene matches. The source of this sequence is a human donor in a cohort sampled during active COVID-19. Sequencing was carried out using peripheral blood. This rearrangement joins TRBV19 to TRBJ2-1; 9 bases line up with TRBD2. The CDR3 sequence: CASSISSGNYNEQFF. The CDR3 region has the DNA TGTGCCAGTAGTATCTCTAGCGGGAACTACAATGAGCAGTTCTTC.